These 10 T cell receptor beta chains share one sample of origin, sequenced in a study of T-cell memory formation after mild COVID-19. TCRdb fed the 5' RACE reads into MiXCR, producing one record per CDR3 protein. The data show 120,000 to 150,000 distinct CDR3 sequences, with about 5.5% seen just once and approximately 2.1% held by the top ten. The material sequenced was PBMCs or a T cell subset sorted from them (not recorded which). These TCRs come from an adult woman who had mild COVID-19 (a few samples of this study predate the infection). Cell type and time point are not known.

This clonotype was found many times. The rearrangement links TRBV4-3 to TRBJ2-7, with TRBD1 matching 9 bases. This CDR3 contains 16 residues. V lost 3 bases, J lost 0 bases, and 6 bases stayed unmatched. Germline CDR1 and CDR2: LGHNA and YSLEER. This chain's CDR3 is CASSHRTGASSYEQYF. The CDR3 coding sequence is TGCGCCAGCAGCCACCGGACAGGGGCGAGCTCCTACGAGCAGTACTTC.

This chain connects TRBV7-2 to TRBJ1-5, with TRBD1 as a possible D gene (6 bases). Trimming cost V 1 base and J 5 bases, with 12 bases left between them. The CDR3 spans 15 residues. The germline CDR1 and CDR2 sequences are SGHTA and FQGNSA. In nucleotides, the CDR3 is TGTGCCAGCAGCTTAGGGGGGCTATGGGATCAGCCCCAGCATTTT. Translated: CASSLGGLWDQPQHF.

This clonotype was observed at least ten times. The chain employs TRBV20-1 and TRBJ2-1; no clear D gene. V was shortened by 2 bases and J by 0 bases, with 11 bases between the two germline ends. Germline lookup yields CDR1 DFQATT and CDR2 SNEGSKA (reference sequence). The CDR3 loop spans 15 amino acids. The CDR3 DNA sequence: TGCAGTGCTAGAAGGCACTTGAGCTCCTACAATGAGCAGTTCTTC. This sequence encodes CSARRHLSSYNEQFF.

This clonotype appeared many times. CDR3 in DNA: TGTGCCAGCAGCTTAGGAGCTGGGGGGGCAGATACGCAGTATTTT. It yields the protein CASSLGAGGADTQYF. The chain is built from TRBV7-9 and TRBJ2-3; 7 bases are a match to TRBD2. Germline loops: CDR1 SEHNR, CDR2 FQNEAQ (reference sequence). Trimming cost V 1 base and J 4 bases; bases outside gene matches: 5. CDR3 length: 15 residues.

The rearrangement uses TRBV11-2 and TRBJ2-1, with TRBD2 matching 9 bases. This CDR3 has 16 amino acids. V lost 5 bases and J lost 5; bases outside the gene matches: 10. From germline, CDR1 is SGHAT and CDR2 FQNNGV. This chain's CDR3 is CASSPRVSGRDNEQFF. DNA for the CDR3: TGTGCCAGCAGCCCAAGGGTTAGCGGGAGAGACAATGAGCAGTTCTTC.

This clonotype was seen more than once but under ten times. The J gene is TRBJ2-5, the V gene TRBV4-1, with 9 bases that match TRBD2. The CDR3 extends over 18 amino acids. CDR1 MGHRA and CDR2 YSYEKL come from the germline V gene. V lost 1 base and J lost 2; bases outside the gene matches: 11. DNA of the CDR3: TGCGCCAGCAGCCAAGGGACCTTAGCGGGGGCCCTACAAGAGACCCAGTACTTC. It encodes CASSQGTLAGALQETQYF.

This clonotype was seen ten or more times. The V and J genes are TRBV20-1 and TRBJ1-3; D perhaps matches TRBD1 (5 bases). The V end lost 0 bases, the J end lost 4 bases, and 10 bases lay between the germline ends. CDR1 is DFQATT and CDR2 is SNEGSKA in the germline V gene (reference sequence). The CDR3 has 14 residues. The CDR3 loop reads CSAREAGRGNTIYF. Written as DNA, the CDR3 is TGCAGTGCTAGAGAGGCAGGGAGAGGAAACACCATATATTTT.

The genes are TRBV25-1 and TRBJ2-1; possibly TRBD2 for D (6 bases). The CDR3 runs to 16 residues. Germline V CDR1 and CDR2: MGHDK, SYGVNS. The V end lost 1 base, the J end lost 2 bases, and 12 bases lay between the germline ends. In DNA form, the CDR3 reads TGTGCCAGCAGTGAATTTCGCGGGAACACCTACAATGAGCAGTTCTTC. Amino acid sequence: CASSEFRGNTYNEQFF.

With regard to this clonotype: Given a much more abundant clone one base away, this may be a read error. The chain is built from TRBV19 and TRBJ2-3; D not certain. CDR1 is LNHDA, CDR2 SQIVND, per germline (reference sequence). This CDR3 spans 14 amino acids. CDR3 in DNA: TGTTCCAGTTCGTGGGTGGGGAGCACAGATACGCAGTATTTT. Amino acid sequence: CSSSWVGSTDTQYF.

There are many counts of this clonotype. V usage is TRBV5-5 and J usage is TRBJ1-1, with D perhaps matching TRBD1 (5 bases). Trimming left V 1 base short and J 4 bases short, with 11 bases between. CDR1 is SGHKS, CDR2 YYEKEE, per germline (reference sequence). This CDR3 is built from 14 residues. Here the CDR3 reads CASSLQGGGTEAFF. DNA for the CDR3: TGTGCCAGCAGCTTGCAGGGTGGGGGCACTGAAGCTTTCTTT.